This record concerns one TCR beta chain sequence. TCRdb keeps only in-frame clones here, not all; method: immunoSEQ multiplex PCR. The table includes 100,000 or so clones, 81% detected once. This sample was included in a study of blood T cell repertoires in COVID-19. This CDR3 is 13 amino acids long. Germline-derived CDR1 and CDR2 are SGHTA and FQGTGA. V lost 3 bases, J lost 5 bases, and 3 bases stayed unmatched. The chain recombines TRBV7-3 with TRBJ2-7; 8 nucleotides match TRBD2. The material sequenced was peripheral blood. This receptor was taken from an older woman with acute or convalescent COVID-19. CDR3 residues: CASSFGGVNEQYF. CDR3 DNA sequence: TGTGCCAGCAGCTTCGGGGGGGTAAACGAGCAGTACTTC.